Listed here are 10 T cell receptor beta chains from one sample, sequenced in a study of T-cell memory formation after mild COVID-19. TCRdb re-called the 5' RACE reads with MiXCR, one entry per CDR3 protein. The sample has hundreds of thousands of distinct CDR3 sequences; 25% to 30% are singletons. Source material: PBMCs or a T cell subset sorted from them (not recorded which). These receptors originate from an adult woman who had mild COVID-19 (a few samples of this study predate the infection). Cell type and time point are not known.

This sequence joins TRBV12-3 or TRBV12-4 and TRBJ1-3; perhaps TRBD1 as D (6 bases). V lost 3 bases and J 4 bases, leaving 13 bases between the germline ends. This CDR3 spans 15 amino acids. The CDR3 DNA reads TGTGCCAGCAGTTTGACGGGGGCCGCGGGAAACACCATATATTTT. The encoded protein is CASSLTGAAGNTIYF.

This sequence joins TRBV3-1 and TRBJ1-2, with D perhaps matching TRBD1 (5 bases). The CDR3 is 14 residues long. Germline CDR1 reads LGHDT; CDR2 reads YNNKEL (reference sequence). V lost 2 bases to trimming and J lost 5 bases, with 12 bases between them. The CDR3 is CASSQSPQGYGYTF. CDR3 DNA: TGTGCCAGCAGCCAAAGCCCCCAGGGTTATGGCTACACCTTC.

The CDR3 DNA sequence: TGCGCCAGCAGCCAAGATTGGGGTAAATACGAGCAGTACTTC. Its translation is CASSQDWGKYEQYF. The chain has TRBV4-3 and TRBJ2-7; unclear D gene. CDR3 size: 14 residues. Germline CDR1 reads LGHNA; CDR2 reads YSLEER. V dropped 0 bases and J dropped 4 bases, with 10 bases sitting between them.

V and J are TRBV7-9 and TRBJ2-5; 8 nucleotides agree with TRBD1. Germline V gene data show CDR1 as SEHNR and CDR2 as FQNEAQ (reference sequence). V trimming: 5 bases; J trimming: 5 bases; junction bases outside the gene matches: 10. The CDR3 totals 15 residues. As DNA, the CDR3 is TGTGCCAGCAGCCGCCGGACAGGGTGGGTCGAGACCCAGTACTTC. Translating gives CASSRRTGWVETQYF.

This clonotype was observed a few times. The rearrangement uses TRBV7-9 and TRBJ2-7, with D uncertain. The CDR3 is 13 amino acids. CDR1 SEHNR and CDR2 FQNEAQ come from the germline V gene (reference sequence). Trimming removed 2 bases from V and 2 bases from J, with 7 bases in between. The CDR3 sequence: CASSLSWTYEQYF. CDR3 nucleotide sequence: TGTGCCAGCAGCTTATCATGGACCTACGAGCAGTACTTC.

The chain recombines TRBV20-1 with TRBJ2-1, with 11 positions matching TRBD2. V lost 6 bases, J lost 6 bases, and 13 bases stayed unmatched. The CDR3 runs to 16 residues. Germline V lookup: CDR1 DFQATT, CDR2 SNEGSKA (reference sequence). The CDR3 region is CSATPTTSGNINEQFF. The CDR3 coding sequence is TGCAGTGCCACACCGACGACTAGCGGGAATATCAATGAGCAGTTCTTC.

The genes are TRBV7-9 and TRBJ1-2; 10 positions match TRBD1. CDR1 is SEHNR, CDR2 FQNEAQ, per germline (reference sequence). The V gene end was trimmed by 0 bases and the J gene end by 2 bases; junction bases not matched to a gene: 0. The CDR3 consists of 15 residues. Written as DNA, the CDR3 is TGTGCCAGCAGCTTAGCGGACAGGGGGAACTATGGCTACACCTTC. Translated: CASSLADRGNYGYTF. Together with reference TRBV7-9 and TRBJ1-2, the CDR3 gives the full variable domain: DTGVSQNPRHKITKRGQNVTFRCDPISEHNRLYWYRQTLGQGPEFLTYFQNEAQLEKSRLLSDRFSAERPKGSFSTLEIQRTEQGDSAMYLCASSLADRGNYGYTFGSGTRLTVV.

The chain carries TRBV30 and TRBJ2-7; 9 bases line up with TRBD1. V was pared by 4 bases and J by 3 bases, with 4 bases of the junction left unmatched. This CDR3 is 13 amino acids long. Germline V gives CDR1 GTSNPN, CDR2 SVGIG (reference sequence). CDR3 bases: TGTGCCTGGATGGACAGGGGTGTCTACGAGCAGTACTTC. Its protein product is CAWMDRGVYEQYF. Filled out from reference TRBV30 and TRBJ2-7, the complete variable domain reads SQTIHQWPATLVQPVGSPLSLECTVEGTSNPNLYWYRQAAGRGLQLLFYSVGIGQISSEVPQNLSASRPQDRQFILSSKKLLLSDSGFYLCAWMDRGVYEQYFGPGTRLTVT.

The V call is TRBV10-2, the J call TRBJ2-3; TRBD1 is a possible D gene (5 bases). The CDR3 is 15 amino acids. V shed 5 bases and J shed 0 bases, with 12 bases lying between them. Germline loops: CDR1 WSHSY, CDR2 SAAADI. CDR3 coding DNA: TGCGCCAGCAGTAGACAGTCCTCTAGCACAGATACGCAGTATTTT. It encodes CASSRQSSSTDTQYF.

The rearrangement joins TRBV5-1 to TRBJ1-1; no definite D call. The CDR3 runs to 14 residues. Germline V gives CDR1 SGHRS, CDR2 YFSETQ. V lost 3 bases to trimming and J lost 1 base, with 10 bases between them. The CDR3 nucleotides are TGCGCCAGCAGCTACCCAGGACGGAACACTGAAGCTTTCTTT. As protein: CASSYPGRNTEAFF. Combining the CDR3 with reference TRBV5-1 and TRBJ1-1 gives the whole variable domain KAGVTQTPRYLIKTRGQQVTLSCSPISGHRSVSWYQQTPGQGLQFLFEYFSETQRNKGNFPGRFSGRQFSNSRSEMNVSTLELGDSALYLCASSYPGRNTEAFFGQGTRLTVV.